One and the same sample provided the 12 T cell receptor beta chains below, sequenced in a study of blood T cells in healthy people across ages. Primed by a sample-barcoded 5' primer and a J-beta primer mix, a second PCR proceeded for about 6 to 12 cycles. MiXCR, run by TCRdb on the 5' RACE reads, gives a single entry per CDR3 protein. Of fewer than 1,000,000 distinct CDR3 sequences listed, approximately 44% are singletons. Sequencing was performed on blood. The source of these receptors is a man aged 55 to 70 in good health.

The chain employs TRBV20-1 and TRBJ1-2, with D hard to call. The V and J ends lost 1 base and 4 bases respectively, with 10 bases between them. Looked up from germline, CDR1 is DFQATT and CDR2 is SNEGSKA (reference sequence). The CDR3 covers 13 residues. Here the CDR3 reads CSARAGTIYGYTF. CDR3 in DNA: TGCAGTGCTAGAGCAGGCACCATCTATGGCTACACCTTC.

V and J are TRBV5-1 and TRBJ1-5, with D unclear. Trimming removed 4 bases from V and 6 bases from J, with 11 bases in between. Looked up from germline, CDR1 is SGHRS and CDR2 is YFSETQ. The CDR3 spans 13 residues. The CDR3: CASSPVEGQPQHF. The DNA of the CDR3 is TGCGCCAGCAGCCCGGTCGAGGGTCAGCCCCAGCATTTT.

V gene TRBV7-9 combines with J gene TRBJ1-2, with 7 bases lining up with TRBD1. This CDR3 has 16 residues. J was trimmed by 4 bases and V by 5 bases; bases with no gene match: 13. Germline CDR1 is SEHNR and CDR2 is FQNEAQ (reference sequence). The CDR3 is CASSRNPGQATYGYTF. CDR3 sequence (DNA): TGTGCCAGCAGCCGCAACCCTGGACAGGCCACCTATGGCTACACCTTC.

Only a few counts were recorded for this clonotype. The V and J genes are TRBV7-2 and TRBJ2-4, with TRBD1 as a possible D gene (7 bases). The germline gives CDR1 SGHTA, CDR2 FQGNSA. The CDR3 length is 20 residues. Trimming removed 2 bases at V and 0 bases at J, with 23 bases between. CDR3: CASSLFYRTGGGLAKNIQYF. The CDR3 DNA follows: TGTGCCAGCAGCTTATTTTATCGGACAGGAGGGGGTCTAGCCAAAAACATTCAGTACTTC.

The chain recombines TRBV29-1 with TRBJ1-5, with TRBD1 as a possible D gene (5 bases). The CDR3 runs 15 residues. Per the germline V gene, CDR1 is SQVTM and CDR2 is ANQGSEA. Deletions cut 4 bases from V and 4 bases from J, with 17 bases between. The DNA of the CDR3 is TGCAGCGTTGCAGAGACGAGGGGTCCTAATCAGCCCCAGCATTTT. It codes for CSVAETRGPNQPQHF.

This clonotype was detected a few times. The V gene is TRBV7-2, the J gene TRBJ2-5; D ambiguous. With 5 bases removed from V and 5 bases from J, the gap between germline ends came to 12 bases. The CDR3 spans 13 residues. CDR1 and CDR2 (germline): SGHTA, FQGNSA. CDR3 nucleotide sequence: TGTGCCAGCAGCAACCCGACCGAGGAGACCCAGTACTTC. Translation gives CASSNPTEETQYF. The full variable domain, with the rest looked up from reference TRBV7-2 and TRBJ2-5, is GAGVSQSPSNKVTEKGKDVELRCDPISGHTALYWYRQSLGQGLEFLIYFQGNSAPDKSGLPSDRFSAERTGGSVSTLTIQRTQQEDSAVYLCASSNPTEETQYFGPGTRLLVL.

The J gene is TRBJ1-1, the V gene TRBV11-3; D is unresolved. V was shortened by 2 bases and J by 5 bases, with 12 bases between the two germline ends. Per germline, CDR1 SGHNT and CDR2 YENEEA. This CDR3 region has 14 residues. This CDR3 is CASSLPEERTEAFF. The CDR3 DNA reads TGTGCCAGCAGCTTACCGGAGGAGAGGACTGAAGCTTTCTTT. The full variable domain, rest sourced from reference TRBV11-3 and TRBJ1-1, is EAGVVQSPRYKIIEKKQPVAFWCNPISGHNTLYWYLQNLGQGPELLIRYENEEAVDDSQLPKDRFSAERLKGVDSTLKIQPAELGDSAVYLCASSLPEERTEAFFGQGTRLTVV.

The V call is TRBV4-3, the J call TRBJ2-1; D may correspond to TRBD1 or TRBD2 (6 bases each). CDR3 length: 15 amino acids. Per the germline V gene, CDR1 is LGHNA and CDR2 is YSLEER. V lost 4 bases and J 9 bases, leaving 19 bases between the germline ends. Written as DNA, the CDR3 is TGCGCCAGCAGCCCCGGGGGCCACCCCTTTACTGAGCAGTTCTTC. It yields the protein CASSPGGHPFTEQFF.

This clonotype appeared many times. The chain carries TRBV9 and TRBJ2-5; maybe TRBD1 (5 bases). Trimming removed 0 bases at V and 5 bases at J, with 11 bases between. Germline CDR1 is SGDLS and CDR2 is YYNGEE. The CDR3 runs to 14 residues. The CDR3 DNA is TGTGCCAGCAGCGTAGCTGGGCAGGGTGAGACCCAGTACTTC. It translates to CASSVAGQGETQYF.

This clonotype was detected only a few times. CDR3 sequence reads: CASSYDRGPQETQYF. The DNA of the CDR3 is TGTGCCAGCAGCTACGACAGGGGACCACAAGAGACCCAGTACTTC. This chain links TRBV7-2 with TRBJ2-5, with TRBD1 matching over 8 bases. V lost 4 bases to trimming and J lost 2 bases; unmatched junction nucleotides: 6. CDR1 and CDR2 from the germline V gene are SGHTA and FQGNSA. The CDR3 length is 15 residues.

For the CDR3, the DNA is TGTGCCAGCAGCTTAGGGCGGGGGGGACTCAATGAGCAGTACTTC. Protein sequence: CASSLGRGGLNEQYF. The chain carries TRBV7-2 and TRBJ2-5, with 9 bases that match TRBD2. The CDR3 is 15 amino acids. Germline V CDR1 and CDR2: SGHTA, FQGNSA. Trimming at V came to 1 base and at J to 11 bases, leaving 11 bases not matched to a gene.

The sample holds a few counts of this clonotype. The chain is built from TRBV21-1 and TRBJ2-1; the table's D call of TRBD1 was not tested on the DNA. TRBV21-1 is an annotated pseudogene. The CDR3 has 17 residues. In DNA form, the CDR3 reads TGTGCCAGCAGCACGACAGGGGGTTGGGTTTCCTACAATGAGCAGTTCTTC. Protein product: CASSTTGGWVSYNEQFF.